This TCR beta chain is from a study of blood T cell repertoires in COVID-19. On the study more broadly: Samples representing acute and convalescent COVID-19 were sourced from the United States, Italy and Spain.

Produced via immunoSEQ multiplex PCR; TCRdb's table is partial and in-frame only. This table has around 130,000 clones, approximately 81% appearing once. The source is a man aged 55 to 70 with acute or convalescent COVID-19. Sequenced: peripheral blood.

CDR3 in amino acids: CAISDATGGYTQYF. CDR3 DNA sequence: TGTGCCATCAGTGACGCGACAGGGGGTTATACGCAGTATTTT. The chain is built from TRBV10-3 and TRBJ2-3; TRBD1 aligns across 9 bases. The CDR3 loop spans 14 amino acids. Trimming at V came to 3 bases and at J to 7 bases, leaving 5 bases not matched to a gene. Germline loops: CDR1 ENHRY, CDR2 SYGVKD.